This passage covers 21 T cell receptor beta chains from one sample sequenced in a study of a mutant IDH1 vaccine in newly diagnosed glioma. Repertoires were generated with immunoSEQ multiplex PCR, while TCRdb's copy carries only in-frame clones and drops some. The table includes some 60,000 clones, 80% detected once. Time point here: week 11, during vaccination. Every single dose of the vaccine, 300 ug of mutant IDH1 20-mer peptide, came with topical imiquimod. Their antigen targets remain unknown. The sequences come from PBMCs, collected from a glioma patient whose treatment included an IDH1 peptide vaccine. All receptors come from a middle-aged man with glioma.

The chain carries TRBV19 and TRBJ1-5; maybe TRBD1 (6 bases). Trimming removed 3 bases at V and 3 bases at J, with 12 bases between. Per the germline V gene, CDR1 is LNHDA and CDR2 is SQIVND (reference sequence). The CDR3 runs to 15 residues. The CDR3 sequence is CASSIMGTPNQPQHF. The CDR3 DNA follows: TGTGCCAGTAGTATTATGGGGACACCCAATCAGCCCCAGCATTTT.

CDR3 DNA sequence: TGTGCCAGCAGCTTGATCTCCGGGGGTTTCCACGAGCAGTACTTC. This sequence encodes CASSLISGGFHEQYF. This chain connects TRBV5-6 to TRBJ2-7; TRBD2 might be the D (6 bases). Germline CDR1 and CDR2: SGHDT and YYEEEE. CDR3 length equals 15 residues. Between the trimmed V and J ends, which lost 1 base and 5 bases, there was a span of 16 bases.

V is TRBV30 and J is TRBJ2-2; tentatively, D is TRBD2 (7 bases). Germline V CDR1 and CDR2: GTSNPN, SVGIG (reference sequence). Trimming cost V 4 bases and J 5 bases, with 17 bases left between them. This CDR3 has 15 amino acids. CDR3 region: CAWTLGGGLTGELFF. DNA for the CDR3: TGTGCCTGGACCCTAGGGGGGGGGCTTACCGGGGAGCTGTTTTTT.

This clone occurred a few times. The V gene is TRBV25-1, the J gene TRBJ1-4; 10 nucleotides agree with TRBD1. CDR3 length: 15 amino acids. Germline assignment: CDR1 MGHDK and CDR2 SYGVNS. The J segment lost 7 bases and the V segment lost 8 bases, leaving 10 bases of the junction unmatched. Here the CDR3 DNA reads TGTGCCAGCCGCCCTACCCGGGACAGGGGTGAAAAACTGTTTTTT. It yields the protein CASRPTRDRGEKLFF.

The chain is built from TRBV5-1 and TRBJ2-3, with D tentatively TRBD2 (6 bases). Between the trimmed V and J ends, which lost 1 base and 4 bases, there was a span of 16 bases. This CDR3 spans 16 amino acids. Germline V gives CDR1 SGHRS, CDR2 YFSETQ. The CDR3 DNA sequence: TGCGCCAGCAGCTTGTCGTTAGGAGGGGCCCCAGATACGCAGTATTTT. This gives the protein CASSLSLGGAPDTQYF.

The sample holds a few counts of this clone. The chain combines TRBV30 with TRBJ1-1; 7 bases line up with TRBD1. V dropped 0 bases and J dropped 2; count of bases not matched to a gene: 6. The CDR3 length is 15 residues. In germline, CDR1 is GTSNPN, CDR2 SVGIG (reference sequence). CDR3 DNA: TGTGCCTGGAGTGTAATCGACAGGGATAACACTGAAGCTTTCTTT. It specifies CAWSVIDRDNTEAFF.

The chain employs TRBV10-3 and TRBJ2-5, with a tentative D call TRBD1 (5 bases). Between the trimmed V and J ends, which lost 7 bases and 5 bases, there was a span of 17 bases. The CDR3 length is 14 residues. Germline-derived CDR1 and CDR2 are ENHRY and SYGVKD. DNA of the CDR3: TGTGCCATCAAAGGAGACAGCTCTGAGGAGACCCAGTACTTC. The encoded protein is CAIKGDSSEETQYF.

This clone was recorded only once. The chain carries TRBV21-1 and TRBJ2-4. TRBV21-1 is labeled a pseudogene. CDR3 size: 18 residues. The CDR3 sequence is CASSPRACSGVSKNIQYF. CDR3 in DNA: TGTGCCAGCAGCCCCCGGGCATGTTCGGGTGTATCCAAAAACATTCAGTACTTC.

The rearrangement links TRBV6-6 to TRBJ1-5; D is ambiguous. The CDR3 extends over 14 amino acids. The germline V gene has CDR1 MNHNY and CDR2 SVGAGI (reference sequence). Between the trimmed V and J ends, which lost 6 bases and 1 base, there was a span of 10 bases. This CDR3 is CASSSRRSNQPQHF. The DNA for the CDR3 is TGTGCCAGCAGCTCACGTCGGAGCAATCAGCCCCAGCATTTT.

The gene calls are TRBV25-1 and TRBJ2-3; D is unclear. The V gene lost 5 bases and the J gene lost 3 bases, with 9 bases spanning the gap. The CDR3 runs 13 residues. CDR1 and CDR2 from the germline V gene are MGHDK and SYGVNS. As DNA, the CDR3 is TGTGCCAGCAGTCAAGAGTGGACAGATACGCAGTATTTT. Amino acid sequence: CASSQEWTDTQYF.

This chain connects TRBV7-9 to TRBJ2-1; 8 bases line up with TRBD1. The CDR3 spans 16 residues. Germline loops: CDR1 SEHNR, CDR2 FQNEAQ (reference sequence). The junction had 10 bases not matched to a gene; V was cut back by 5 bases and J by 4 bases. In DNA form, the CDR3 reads TGTGCCAGCAGCCCCCAACATCGGACAGGGTACAATGAGCAGTTCTTC. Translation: CASSPQHRTGYNEQFF.

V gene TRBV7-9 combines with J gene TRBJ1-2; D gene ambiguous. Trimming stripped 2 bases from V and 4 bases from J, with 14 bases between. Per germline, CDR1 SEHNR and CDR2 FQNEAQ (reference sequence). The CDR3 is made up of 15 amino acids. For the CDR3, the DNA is TGTGCCAGCAGCTTAAGTGGGGTCACGTCCTATGGCTACACCTTC. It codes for CASSLSGVTSYGYTF.

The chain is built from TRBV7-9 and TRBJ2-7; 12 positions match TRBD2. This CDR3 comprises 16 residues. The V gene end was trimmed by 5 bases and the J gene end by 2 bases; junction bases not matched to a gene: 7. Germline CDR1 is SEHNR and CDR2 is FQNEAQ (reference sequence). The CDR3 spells CASSTPTSGGPYEQYF. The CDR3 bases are TGTGCCAGCAGCACCCCGACTAGCGGGGGACCCTACGAGCAGTACTTC.

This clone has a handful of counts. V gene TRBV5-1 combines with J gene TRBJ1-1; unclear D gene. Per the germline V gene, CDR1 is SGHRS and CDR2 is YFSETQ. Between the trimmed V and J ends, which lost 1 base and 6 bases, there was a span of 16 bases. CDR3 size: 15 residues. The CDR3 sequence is CASSLFVGGSAEAFF. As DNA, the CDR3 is TGCGCCAGCAGCTTGTTTGTTGGAGGGTCTGCTGAAGCTTTCTTT.

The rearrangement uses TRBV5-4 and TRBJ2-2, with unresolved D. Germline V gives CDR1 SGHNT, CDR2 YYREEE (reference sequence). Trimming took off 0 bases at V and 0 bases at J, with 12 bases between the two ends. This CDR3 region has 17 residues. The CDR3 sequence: CASSLAAHYANTGELFF. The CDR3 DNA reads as TGTGCCAGCAGCTTGGCGGCTCACTACGCGAACACCGGGGAGCTGTTTTTT.

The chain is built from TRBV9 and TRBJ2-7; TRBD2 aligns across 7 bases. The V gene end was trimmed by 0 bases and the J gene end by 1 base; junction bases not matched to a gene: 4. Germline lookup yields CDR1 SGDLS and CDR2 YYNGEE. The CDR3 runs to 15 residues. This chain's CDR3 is CASSVGGGTSYEQYF. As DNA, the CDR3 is TGTGCCAGCAGCGTAGGGGGGGGGACGTCCTACGAGCAGTACTTC.

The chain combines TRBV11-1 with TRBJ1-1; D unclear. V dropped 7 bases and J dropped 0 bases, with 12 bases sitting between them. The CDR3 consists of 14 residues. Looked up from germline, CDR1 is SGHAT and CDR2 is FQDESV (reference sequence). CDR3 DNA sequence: TGTGCCAGCACCTCCCTGGAGGTGAACACTGAAGCTTTCTTT. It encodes CASTSLEVNTEAFF.

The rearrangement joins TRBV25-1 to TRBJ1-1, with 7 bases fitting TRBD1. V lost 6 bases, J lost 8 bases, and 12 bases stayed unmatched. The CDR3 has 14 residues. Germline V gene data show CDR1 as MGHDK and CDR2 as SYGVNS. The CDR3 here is CASRQSIGQAEAFF. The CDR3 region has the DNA TGTGCCAGCAGACAATCTATAGGACAGGCGGAAGCTTTCTTT.

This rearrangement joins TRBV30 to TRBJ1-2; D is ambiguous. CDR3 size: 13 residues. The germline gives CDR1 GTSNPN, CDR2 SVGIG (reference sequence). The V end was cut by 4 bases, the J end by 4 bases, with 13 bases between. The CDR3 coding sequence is TGTGCCTGGACGCTGGACGGACTCTATGGCTACACCTTC. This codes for CAWTLDGLYGYTF.

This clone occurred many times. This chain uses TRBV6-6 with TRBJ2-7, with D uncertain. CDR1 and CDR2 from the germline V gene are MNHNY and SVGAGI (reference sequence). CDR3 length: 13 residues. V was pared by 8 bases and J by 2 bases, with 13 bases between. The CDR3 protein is CASLLGVTYEQYF. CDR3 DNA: TGTGCCAGCCTCCTTGGGGTAACCTACGAGCAGTACTTC.

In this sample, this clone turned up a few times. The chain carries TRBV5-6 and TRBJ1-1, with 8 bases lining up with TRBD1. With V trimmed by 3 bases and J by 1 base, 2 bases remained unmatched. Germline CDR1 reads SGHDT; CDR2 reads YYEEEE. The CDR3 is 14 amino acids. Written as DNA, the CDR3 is TGTGCCAGCAGCTGGGACAGGAGGAACACTGAAGCTTTCTTT. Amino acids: CASSWDRRNTEAFF.